This T cell receptor (beta chain) was found in a study of T cell responses to AZD1222 COVID-19 vaccine. Study-level points and caveats: Mostly white British, mostly female donors; authors suggested clonal diversity may be underestimated. Regions left unmutated in variants are reportedly the target of nearly half of spike-specific TCRs. Spike-specific TCR breadth and depth rose after two AZD1222 doses.

This clone was recorded only once. Antigen: not known. Between the trimmed V and J ends, which lost 2 bases and 4 bases, there was a span of 7 bases. The CDR3 covers 13 residues. Germline values: CDR1 SGHTS, CDR2 YDEGEE. The repertoire was sequenced with immunoSEQ multiplex PCR; TCRdb's copy has only in-frame clones and lacks some. The sample consists of about 83,000 clones, 85% to 90% of them appearing once. The sequencing used peripheral blood, collected on day 0 of AZD1222 vaccination. The rearrangement uses TRBV5-8 and TRBJ1-5; no reliable D call. The clonotype comes from an adult in good health. The DNA for the CDR3 is TGTGCCAGCAGCTTTGGGGAAAATCAGCCCCAGCATTTT. Amino acid sequence: CASSFGENQPQHF.